This paragraph reports one T cell receptor (beta chain). Per germline, CDR1 KGHSH and CDR2 LQKENI. The CDR3 spans 16 residues. V lost 8 bases and J lost 0; bases outside the gene matches: 4. The repertoire was sequenced with immunoSEQ multiplex PCR; TCRdb's copy has only in-frame clones and lacks some. The sample records 85,000 to 120,000 clones, less than 95% being singletons. The data derive from a study of T cell changes during pregnancy in multiple sclerosis. This receptor was taken from a female donor with multiple sclerosis, enrolled in a pregnancy study. This specimen was peripheral blood, taken before pregnancy. The V and J genes are TRBV18 and TRBJ2-5; TRBD2 agrees at 15 bases. The DNA for the CDR3 is TGTGCCAGCACGGGACTAGCGGGGGGATACCAAGAGACCCAGTACTTC. This sequence encodes CASTGLAGGYQETQYF.